This T cell receptor beta chain derives from a study of cytomegalovirus exposure and HLA in healthy donors. The overall study: The Caucasian-associated ancestry cluster contained approximately 81% of the roughly 390 genotyped donors.

Primers included in the PCR were 60 Vbeta and 13 Jbeta primers. Generated by immunoSEQ multiplex PCR, the TCRdb table keeps only in-frame clones and is missing some. Among tens of thousands of clones listed, about 80% were seen once. Those who donated were healthy bone marrow donors. In this sample, this clone turned up a few times. This CDR3 is built from 13 residues. The germline V gene encodes CDR1 SNHLY and CDR2 FYNNEI. V was pared by 8 bases and J by 1 base, with 12 bases between. The rearrangement uses TRBV2 and TRBJ2-7; D is undetermined. The TCR originated in a young woman in good health and CMV-seropositive. Sequences were obtained from PBMCs. The DNA for the CDR3 is TGTGCCAGCGAGCCAGAACAGTCCTACGAGCAGTACTTC. Amino acid sequence: CASEPEQSYEQYF.